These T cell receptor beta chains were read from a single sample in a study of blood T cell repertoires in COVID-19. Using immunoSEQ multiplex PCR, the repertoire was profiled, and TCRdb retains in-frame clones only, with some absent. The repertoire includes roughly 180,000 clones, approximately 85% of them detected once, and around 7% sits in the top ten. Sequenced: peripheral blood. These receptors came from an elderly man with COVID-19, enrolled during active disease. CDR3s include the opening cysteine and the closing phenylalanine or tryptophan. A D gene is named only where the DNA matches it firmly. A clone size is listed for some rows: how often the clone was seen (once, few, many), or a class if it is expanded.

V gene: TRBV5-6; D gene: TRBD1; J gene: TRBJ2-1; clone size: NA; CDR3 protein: CASSSPGQGGMQFF; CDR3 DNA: TGTGCCAGCAGCTCTCCTGGACAGGGTGGGATGCAGTTCTTC
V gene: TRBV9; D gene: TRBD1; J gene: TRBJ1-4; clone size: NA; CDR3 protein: CASSQTGEREKLFF; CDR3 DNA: TGTGCCAGCAGCCAAACAGGGGAGAGGGAAAAACTGTTTTTT
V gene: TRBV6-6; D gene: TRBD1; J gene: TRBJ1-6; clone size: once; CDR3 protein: CASSTSGTGGSPLHF; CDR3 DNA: TGTGCCAGCAGCACTTCCGGGACAGGGGGCTCACCCCTCCACTTT
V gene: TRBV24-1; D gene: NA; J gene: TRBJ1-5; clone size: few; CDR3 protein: CATSDLSGPQHF; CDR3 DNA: TGTGCCACCAGTGATTTGTCGGGGCCCCAGCATTTT
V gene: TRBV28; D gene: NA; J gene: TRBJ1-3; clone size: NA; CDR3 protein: CATNRVLSSGNTIYF; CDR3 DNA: TGTGCCACCAACAGGGTACTCAGCTCTGGAAACACCATATATTTT
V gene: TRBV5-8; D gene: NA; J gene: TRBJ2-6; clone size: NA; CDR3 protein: CASSLGLDSSGANVLTF; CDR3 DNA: TGTGCCAGCAGCTTGGGACTCGACAGCTCTGGGGCCAACGTCCTGACTTTC
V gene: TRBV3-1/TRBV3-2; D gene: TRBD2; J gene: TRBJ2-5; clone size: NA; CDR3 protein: CASSAWGLAEETQYF; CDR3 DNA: TGTGCCAGCAGCGCATGGGGACTAGCTGAGGAGACCCAGTACTTC
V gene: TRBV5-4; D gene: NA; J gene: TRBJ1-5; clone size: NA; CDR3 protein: CASSVGGNSNQPQHF; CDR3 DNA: TGTGCCAGCAGCGTAGGGGGAAATAGCAATCAGCCCCAGCATTTT
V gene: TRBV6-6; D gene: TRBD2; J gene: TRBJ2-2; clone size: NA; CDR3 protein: CASSFGTSPPGELFF; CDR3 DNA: TGTGCCAGCAGTTTTGGGACTAGTCCTCCTGGGGAGCTGTTTTTT
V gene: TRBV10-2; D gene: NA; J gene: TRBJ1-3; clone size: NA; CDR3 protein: CASSGTSSGNTIYF; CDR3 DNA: TGCGCCAGCAGTGGCACCAGCTCTGGAAACACCATATATTTT
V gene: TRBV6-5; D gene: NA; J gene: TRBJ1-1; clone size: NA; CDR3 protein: CASSKLGRTEAFF; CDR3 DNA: TGTGCCAGCAGTAAACTTGGGAGGACTGAAGCTTTCTTT
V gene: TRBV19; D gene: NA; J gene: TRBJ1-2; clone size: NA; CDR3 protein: CASNGGGGAFYGYTF; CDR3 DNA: TGTGCCAGTAACGGGGGAGGGGGAGCCTTCTATGGCTACACCTTC
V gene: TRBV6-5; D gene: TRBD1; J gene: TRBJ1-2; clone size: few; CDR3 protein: CASSYTGGAGGYTF; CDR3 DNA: TGTGCCAGCAGTTATACAGGGGGCGCAGGCGGCTACACCTTC
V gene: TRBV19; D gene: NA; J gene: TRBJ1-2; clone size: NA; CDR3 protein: CASSRGGARANYGYTF; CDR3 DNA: TGTGCCAGTAGTAGGGGGGGGGCCCGAGCTAACTATGGCTACACCTTC
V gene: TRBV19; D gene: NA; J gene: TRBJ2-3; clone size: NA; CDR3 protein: CASSMSWGRTDTQYF; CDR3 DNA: TGTGCCAGTAGTATGAGTTGGGGGCGCACAGATACGCAGTATTTT
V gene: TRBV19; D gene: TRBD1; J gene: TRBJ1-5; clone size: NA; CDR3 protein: CASTPPGQVFDQPQHF; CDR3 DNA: TGTGCCAGTACCCCTCCGGGACAGGTTTTCGATCAGCCCCAGCATTTT
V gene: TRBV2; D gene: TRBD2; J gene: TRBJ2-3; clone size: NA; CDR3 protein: CASSAGTSGPTDTQYF; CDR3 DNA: TGTGCCAGCAGCGCCGGGACTAGCGGGCCCACAGATACGCAGTATTTT
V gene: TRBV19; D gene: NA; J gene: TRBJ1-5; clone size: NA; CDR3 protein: CASSIQGEGEPQHF; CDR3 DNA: TGTGCCAGTAGTATACAGGGCGAGGGGGAGCCCCAGCATTTT
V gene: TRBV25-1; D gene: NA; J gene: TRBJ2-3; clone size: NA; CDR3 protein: CASSEWGGTDTQYF; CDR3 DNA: TGTGCCAGCAGTGAATGGGGGGGCACAGATACGCAGTATTTT
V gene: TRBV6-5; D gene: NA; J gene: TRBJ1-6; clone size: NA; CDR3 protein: CASRNRVSPLHF; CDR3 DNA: TGTGCCAGCAGAAACAGGGTATCACCCCTCCACTTT
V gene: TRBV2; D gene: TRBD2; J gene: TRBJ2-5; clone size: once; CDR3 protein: CASNLGLAGTYF; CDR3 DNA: TGTGCCAGCAATTTGGGACTAGCGGGGACATACTTC
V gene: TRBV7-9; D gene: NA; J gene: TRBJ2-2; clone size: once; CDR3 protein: CASSSAGTASGELFF; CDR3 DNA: TGTGCCAGCAGCTCCGCCGGGACTGCCTCAGGGGAGCTGTTTTTT
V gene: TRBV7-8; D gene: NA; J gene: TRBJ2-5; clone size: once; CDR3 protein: CASSFSQGRGMETQYF; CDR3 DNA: TGTGCCAGCAGCTTCTCACAGGGGCGGGGTATGGAGACCCAGTACTTC
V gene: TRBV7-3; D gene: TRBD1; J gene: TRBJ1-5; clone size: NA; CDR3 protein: CASSPTGDQPQHF; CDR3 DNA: TGTGCCAGCAGCCCTACAGGGGATCAGCCCCAGCATTTT
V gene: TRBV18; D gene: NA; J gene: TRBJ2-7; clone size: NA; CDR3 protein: CASSPGRTFYEQYF; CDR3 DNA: TGTGCCAGCTCACCGGGCAGAACCTTTTACGAGCAGTACTTC
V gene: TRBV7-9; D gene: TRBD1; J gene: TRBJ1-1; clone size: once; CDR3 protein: CASSSTTGEHNLNTEAFF; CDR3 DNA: TGTGCCAGCAGCTCGACGACAGGGGAGCATAACCTGAACACTGAAGCTTTCTTT
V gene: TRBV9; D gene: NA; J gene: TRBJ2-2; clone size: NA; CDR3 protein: CASSVPTGELFF; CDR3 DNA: TGTGCCAGCAGCGTCCCAACCGGGGAGCTGTTTTTT
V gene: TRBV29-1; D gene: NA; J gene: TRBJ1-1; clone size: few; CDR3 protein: CSVQGGTTEAFF; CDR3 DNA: TGCAGCGTACAGGGTGGAACCACTGAAGCTTTCTTT
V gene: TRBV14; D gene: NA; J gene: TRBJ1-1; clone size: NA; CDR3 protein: CASSHRGLNTEAFF; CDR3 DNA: TGTGCCAGCAGCCACAGGGGCCTGAACACTGAAGCTTTCTTT
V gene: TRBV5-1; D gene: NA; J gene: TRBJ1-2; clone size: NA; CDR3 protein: CASSLAQLNYGYTF; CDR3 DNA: TGCGCCAGCAGCTTGGCCCAACTAAACTATGGCTACACCTTC
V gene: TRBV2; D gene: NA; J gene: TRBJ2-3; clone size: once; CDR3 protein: CASKEGTSTDTQYF; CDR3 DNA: TGTGCCAGCAAAGAGGGGACTAGCACAGATACGCAGTATTTT
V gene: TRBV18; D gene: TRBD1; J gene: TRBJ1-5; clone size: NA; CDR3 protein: CASSPTGGTSSNQPQHF; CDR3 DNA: TGTGCCAGCTCACCGACAGGGGGGACTTCTAGCAATCAGCCCCAGCATTTT
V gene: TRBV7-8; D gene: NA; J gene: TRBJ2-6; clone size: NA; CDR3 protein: CASSFPRGANVLTF; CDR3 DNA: TGTGCCAGCAGCTTCCCGCGAGGGGCCAACGTCCTGACTTTC
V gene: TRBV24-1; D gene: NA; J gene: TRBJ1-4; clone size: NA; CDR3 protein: CATSGGPVEKLFF; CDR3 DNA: TGTGCCACCAGTGGGGGGCCGGTGGAAAAACTGTTTTTT
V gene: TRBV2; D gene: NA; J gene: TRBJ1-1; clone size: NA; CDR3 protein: CASSVLLKGTEAFF; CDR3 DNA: TGTGCCAGCAGTGTCCTCTTGAAGGGGACTGAAGCTTTCTTT
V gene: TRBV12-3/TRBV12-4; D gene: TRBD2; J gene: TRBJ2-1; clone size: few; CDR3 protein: CASSPTSFSEQFF; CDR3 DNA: TGTGCCAGCAGTCCGACTAGCTTCAGTGAGCAGTTCTTC
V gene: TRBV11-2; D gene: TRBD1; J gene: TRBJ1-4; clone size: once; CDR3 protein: CASSQDRLNNEKLFF; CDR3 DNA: TGTGCCAGCAGCCAGGACAGGCTCAATAATGAAAAACTGTTTTTT
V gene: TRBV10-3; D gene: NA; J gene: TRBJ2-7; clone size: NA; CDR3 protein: CAIRPGEQGEQYF; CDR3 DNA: TGTGCCATCAGACCCGGGGAGCAGGGGGAGCAGTACTTC
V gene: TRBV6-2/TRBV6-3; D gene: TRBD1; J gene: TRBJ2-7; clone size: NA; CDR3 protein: CASSPQGTGGFDEQYF; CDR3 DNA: TGTGCCAGCAGTCCGCAGGGGACAGGGGGCTTTGACGAGCAGTACTTC
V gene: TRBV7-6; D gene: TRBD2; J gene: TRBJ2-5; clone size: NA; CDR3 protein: CASSLAGTGGPRETQYF; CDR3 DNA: TGTGCCAGCAGCTTAGCAGGAACGGGGGGGCCCCGGGAGACCCAGTACTTC
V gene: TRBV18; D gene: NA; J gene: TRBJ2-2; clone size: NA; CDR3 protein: CASSTQETGELFF; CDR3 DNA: TGTGCCAGCTCAACCCAAGAGACCGGGGAGCTGTTTTTT
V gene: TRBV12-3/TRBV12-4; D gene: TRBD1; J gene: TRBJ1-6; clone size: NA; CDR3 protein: CASRDRDSPLHF; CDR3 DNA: TGTGCCAGCAGGGACAGGGATTCACCCCTCCACTTT
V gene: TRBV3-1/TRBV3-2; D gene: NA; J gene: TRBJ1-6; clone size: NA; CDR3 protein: CASSQEPGLGPSSPLHF; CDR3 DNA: TGTGCCAGCAGCCAAGAGCCCGGTTTGGGGCCCTCTTCACCCCTCCACTTT
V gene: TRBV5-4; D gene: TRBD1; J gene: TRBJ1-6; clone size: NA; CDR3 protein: CASSFKGQFNSPLHF; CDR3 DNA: TGTGCCAGCAGCTTTAAGGGACAGTTCAATTCACCCCTCCACTTT
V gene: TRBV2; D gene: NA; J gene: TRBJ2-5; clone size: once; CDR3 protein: CASSDIGGFQETQYF; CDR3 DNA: TGTGCCAGCAGTGACATAGGAGGATTCCAAGAGACCCAGTACTTC
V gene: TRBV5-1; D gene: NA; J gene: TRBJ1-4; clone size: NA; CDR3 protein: CASSLEGGADEKLFF; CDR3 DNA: TGCGCCAGCAGCTTGGAAGGGGGGGCGGATGAAAAACTGTTTTTT
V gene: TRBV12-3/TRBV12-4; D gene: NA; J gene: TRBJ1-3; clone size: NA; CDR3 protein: CASSLFLGNTIYF; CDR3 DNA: TGTGCCAGCAGTTTATTCCTCGGAAACACCATATATTTT
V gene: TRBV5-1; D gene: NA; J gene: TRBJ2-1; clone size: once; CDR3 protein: CASSPTPPRAGEQFF; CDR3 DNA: TGCGCCAGCAGCCCGACTCCTCCGAGGGCGGGTGAGCAGTTCTTC
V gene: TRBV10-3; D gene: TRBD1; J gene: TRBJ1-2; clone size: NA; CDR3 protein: CAINSDREDGYTF; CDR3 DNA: TGTGCCATCAATTCCGACAGGGAGGATGGCTACACCTTC
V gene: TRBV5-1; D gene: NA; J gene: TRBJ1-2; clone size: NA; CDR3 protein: CASREGFVYGYTF; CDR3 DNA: TGCGCCAGCAGGGAGGGTTTCGTCTATGGCTACACCTTC
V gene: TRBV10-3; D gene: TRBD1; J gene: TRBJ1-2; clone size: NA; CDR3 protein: CAISRQGEGYGYTF; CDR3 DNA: TGTGCCATCAGTCGACAGGGGGAGGGCTATGGCTACACCTTC
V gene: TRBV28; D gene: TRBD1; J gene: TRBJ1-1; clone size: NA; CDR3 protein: CASSHTGANTEAFF; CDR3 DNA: TGTGCCAGCAGTCATACAGGGGCGAACACTGAAGCTTTCTTT
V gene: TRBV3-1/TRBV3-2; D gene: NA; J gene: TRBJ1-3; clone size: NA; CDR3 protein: CASRSSGNTIYF; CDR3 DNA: TGTGCCAGCAGAAGTTCTGGCAACACCATATATTTT
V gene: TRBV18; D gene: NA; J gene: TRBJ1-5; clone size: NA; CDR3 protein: CASSRVQGMNQPQHF; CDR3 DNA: TGTGCCAGCTCTCGAGTCCAGGGAATGAATCAGCCCCAGCATTTT
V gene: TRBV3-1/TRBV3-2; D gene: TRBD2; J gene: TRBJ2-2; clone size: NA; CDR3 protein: CASSPLAGGQGELFF; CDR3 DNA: TGTGCCAGCAGCCCTCTAGCGGGGGGGCAAGGGGAGCTGTTTTTT
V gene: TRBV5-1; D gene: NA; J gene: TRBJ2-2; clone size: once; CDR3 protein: CASSLVGGSNTGELFF; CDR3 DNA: TGCGCCAGCAGCTTGGTGGGGGGTTCGAACACCGGGGAGCTGTTTTTT